This T cell receptor beta chain is from a study of cytomegalovirus exposure and HLA in healthy donors. General study findings and limits: Subsequent analysis showed first-cohort TCR clusters tending to co-occur in some 120 validation repertoires. The study designated roughly 160 TCR beta chains cytomegalovirus-associated. Across donors, most TCRs were seen rarely, yet some public ones were widespread. High specificity and sensitivity for cytomegalovirus status were reported for the classifier.

The method was immunoSEQ multiplex PCR; TCRdb's version includes in-frame clones alone and lacks a portion of them. This sample carries more than 95,000 clones, 94% of them seen once, and the ten largest clones take around 1.2%. Points on this clone: Its antigen is currently unknown.

Germline CDR1 MNHNS, CDR2 SASEGT. The CDR3 is 13 amino acids. The ends were cut back, 5 bases at V and 5 bases at J, with 10 bases in the middle. Sequencing was carried out using PBMCs. The TCR originated in a young woman in good health and CMV-seronegative. The rearrangement uses TRBV6-1 and TRBJ2-1, with D possibly TRBD2 on 5 matching bases. The CDR3 sequence is CASSRGWDNEQFF. The DNA for the CDR3 is TGTGCCAGCAGTCGAGGGTGGGACAATGAGCAGTTCTTC.